This TCR beta chain was retrieved from a study of blood T cell repertoires in COVID-19. V was trimmed by 0 bases and J by 0 bases, leaving 6 bases between them. This CDR3 region has 16 residues. Germline-derived CDR1 and CDR2 are MRHNA and SNTAGT. As processed by the authors: The assay estimated nucleated cells by amplifying reference gene primers. Clones were sequenced by immunoSEQ multiplex PCR, and TCRdb holds only the in-frame ones, with some missing. The V and J calls and clone size come from that table; D and trimming were worked out from the DNA. Here the sample spans 11,000 to 15,000 clones, roughly nine tenths being singletons.

Sequencing was performed on peripheral blood. V and J are TRBV6-4 and TRBJ2-6; possibly TRBD2 for D (5 bases). The clonotype comes from a human donor in a cohort sampled during active COVID-19. The CDR3 coding sequence is TGTGCCAGCAGTGACTCGAGGGTCTCTGGGGCCAACGTCCTGACTTTC. Its protein product is CASSDSRVSGANVLTF.